Shown below are 22 T cell receptor beta chains from a single sample sequenced in a study of cytomegalovirus exposure and HLA in healthy donors (dated by TCRdb to the late 2010s). The library came from the immunoSEQ multiplex PCR assay. A mixture of 60 forward primers for TCR Vbeta segments and 13 reverse primers for TCR Jbeta segments was used in the multiplex PCR. Drawn from immuneACCESS, this table holds only the in-frame rearrangements with V and J called that TCRdb kept. Clones are partly lost; checked studies trace under half to an unresolved V gene and leave the rest unexplained. The sample table holds about 200,000 clones, of which about 85% were seen once. In total, the top ten clones hold roughly 0.4% of the sample. Input material: PBMCs. The source is a male donor in good health and CMV-seropositive.

V gene TRBV27 combines with J gene TRBJ2-2; no clear D. This CDR3 region has 14 residues. CDR1 is MNHEY, CDR2 SMNVEV, per germline (reference sequence). V lost 6 bases and J 2 bases, leaving 10 bases between the germline ends. In DNA form, the CDR3 reads TGTGCCAGCAGCCGGAGCTTCAACACCGGGGAGCTGTTTTTT. Translated: CASSRSFNTGELFF.

This chain joins TRBV29-1 and TRBJ2-2; TRBD1 is a possible D gene (6 bases). The CDR3 totals 15 residues. Germline CDR1 reads SQVTM; CDR2 reads ANQGSEA. The ends were cut back, 2 bases at V and 0 bases at J, with 10 bases in the middle. The CDR3, as DNA: TGCAGCGTTGAATGGACAGCCGCGAACACCGGGGAGCTGTTTTTT. As protein: CSVEWTAANTGELFF.

The chain employs TRBV21-1 and TRBJ1-5. TRBV21-1 is a recognized pseudogene. This CDR3 has 21 amino acids. CDR3 in amino acids: CASSKEPPCALRYPSNQPQHF. The CDR3 DNA is TGTGCCAGCAGCAAAGAGCCCCCGTGCGCTCTAAGATATCCTAGCAATCAGCCCCAGCATTTT.

The CDR3 DNA reads TGTGCCAGCAGTTACCTACTCCAGGGTGTCGAGCAGTACTTC. It codes for CASSYLLQGVEQYF. The gene calls are TRBV6-6 and TRBJ2-5; D is perhaps TRBD1 (5 bases). The DNA end favors TRBJ2-7, so the J call may be wrong. This CDR3 region has 14 residues. CDR1 and CDR2 from the germline V gene are MNHNY and SVGAGI (reference sequence).

The chain employs TRBV4-3 and TRBJ2-5; D is ambiguous. This CDR3 has 15 residues. CDR1 LGHNA and CDR2 YSLEER come from the germline V gene. The V gene lost 0 bases and the J gene lost 7 bases, with 15 bases spanning the gap. The DNA for the CDR3 is TGCGCCAGCAGCCAAGATCCCTCTCTCGTGTGGACCCAGTACTTC. Translation: CASSQDPSLVWTQYF.

This clone was seen a handful of times. This chain links TRBV19 with TRBJ1-5; D possibly corresponds to TRBD1 (6 bases). Germline V lookup: CDR1 LNHDA, CDR2 SQIVND (reference sequence). CDR3 length equals 13 residues. Trimming took off 7 bases at V and 6 bases at J, with 13 bases between the two ends. CDR3 residues: CASNTGLSQPQHF. The DNA of the CDR3 is TGTGCCAGTAATACAGGGTTAAGTCAGCCCCAGCATTTT. Looking up the rest from reference TRBV19 and TRBJ1-5 gives the full variable domain: DGGITQSPKYLFRKEGQNVTLSCEQNLNHDAMYWYRQDPGQGLRLIYYSQIVNDFQKGDIAEGYSVSREKKESFPLTVTSAQKNPTAFYLCASNTGLSQPQHFGDGTRLSIL.

CDR3 protein: CASSLDRNSGGYTF. The CDR3 region has the DNA TGTGCCAGCAGCTTAGACAGAAATTCCGGTGGCTACACCTTC. The chain has TRBV7-3 and TRBJ1-2, with D perhaps TRBD1 (5 bases). The CDR3 is 14 residues long. V shed 2 bases and J shed 7 bases, with 14 bases lying between them. Germline V gene lookup returns CDR1 SGHTA and CDR2 FQGTGA.

V is TRBV11-3 and J is TRBJ1-1, with D possibly being TRBD1 (5 bases). The CDR3 loop spans 16 amino acids. The germline V and J ends were trimmed by 0 bases and 4 bases, with 15 bases remaining between them. The germline CDR1 and CDR2 sequences are SGHNT and YENEEA. CDR3 sequence reads: CASSLDEGQGGTEAFF. Written as DNA, the CDR3 is TGTGCCAGCAGCTTAGATGAGGGGCAGGGAGGCACTGAAGCTTTCTTT.

V and J are TRBV9 and TRBJ2-7; a possible D gene is TRBD1 (5 bases). This CDR3 spans 14 amino acids. With 0 bases removed from V and 5 bases from J, the gap between germline ends came to 12 bases. CDR1 is SGDLS and CDR2 is YYNGEE in the germline V gene. This chain's CDR3 is CASSVDPQGDEQYF. CDR3 DNA sequence: TGTGCCAGCAGCGTAGACCCCCAGGGCGACGAGCAGTACTTC.

This chain uses TRBV9 with TRBJ1-2; 8 bases fit TRBD1. Germline V CDR1 and CDR2: SGDLS, YYNGEE. This CDR3 comprises 15 residues. With V trimmed by 0 bases and J by 3 bases, 4 bases remained unmatched. Here the CDR3 reads CASSVGQGMDYGYTF. The CDR3 coding sequence is TGTGCCAGCAGCGTAGGACAGGGGATGGACTATGGCTACACCTTC.

The chain has TRBV2 and TRBJ1-1, with TRBD1 matching over 9 bases. V was pared by 5 bases and J by 11 bases, with 9 bases of the junction left unmatched. Germline assignment: CDR1 SNHLY and CDR2 FYNNEI. CDR3 length: 13 amino acids. Here the CDR3 DNA reads TGTGCCAGCAGTTTACAGGGGGCCCAAGGGGCTTTCTTT. Protein sequence: CASSLQGAQGAFF. The full variable domain, with the rest looked up from reference TRBV2 and TRBJ1-1, is EPEVTQTPSHQVTQMGQEVILRCVPISNHLYFYWYRQILGQKVEFLVSFYNNEISEKSEIFDDQFSVERPDGSNFTLKIRSTKLEDSAMYFCASSLQGAQGAFFGQGTRLTVV.

V and J are TRBV6-4 and TRBJ2-1, with a tentative D call TRBD2 (6 bases). CDR3 length equals 17 residues. The germline CDR1 and CDR2 sequences are MRHNA and SNTAGT. V was pared by 4 bases and J by 2 bases, with 18 bases between. The CDR3 is CASSVTAGRGPYNEQFF. The CDR3, as DNA: TGTGCCAGCAGTGTTACCGCCGGGCGGGGCCCCTACAATGAGCAGTTCTTC.

The chain joins TRBV7-3 to TRBJ2-3, with unresolved D. The CDR3 covers 13 residues. With 0 bases removed from V and 6 bases from J, the gap between germline ends came to 7 bases. CDR1 and CDR2 (germline): SGHTA, FQGTGA. CDR3 sequence (DNA): TGTGCCAGCAGCTTAACGTCTTCGGATACGCAGTATTTT. Translation: CASSLTSSDTQYF.

This chain uses TRBV9 with TRBJ2-1; TRBD1 aligns across 8 bases. In germline, CDR1 is SGDLS, CDR2 YYNGEE. Unmatched junction bases numbered 8, after V lost 6 bases and J lost 6 bases. The CDR3 loop spans 14 amino acids. The CDR3 reads CASTPATGGNEQFF. As DNA, the CDR3 is TGTGCCAGCACCCCGGCCACAGGGGGCAATGAGCAGTTCTTC. The full variable domain, completed using reference TRBV9 and TRBJ2-1, is DSGVTQTPKHLITATGQRVTLRCSPRSGDLSVYWYQQSLDQGLQFLIQYYNGEERAKGNILERFSAQQFPDLHSELNLSSLELGDSALYFCASTPATGGNEQFFGPGTRLTVL.

V and J are TRBV29-1 and TRBJ1-4; TRBD1 agrees at 10 bases. V dropped 3 bases and J dropped 6; count of bases not matched to a gene: 1. This CDR3 has 13 amino acids. CDR1 and CDR2 from the germline V gene are SQVTM and ANQGSEA. As DNA, the CDR3 is TGCAGCGTTGAGGGGACAGGGGATGAAAAACTGTTTTTT. It yields the protein CSVEGTGDEKLFF.

This clone has more than one count but fewer than ten. V and J are TRBV7-3 and TRBJ1-6; possibly TRBD1 for D (6 bases). CDR1 and CDR2 (germline): SGHTA, FQGTGA. V lost 5 bases, J lost 6 bases, and 8 bases lay in between. The CDR3 totals 13 residues. The DNA for the CDR3 is TGTGCCAGCAGCCCCAGGGGTAATTCACCCCTCCACTTT. This sequence encodes CASSPRGNSPLHF.

This rearrangement joins TRBV5-6 to TRBJ2-7; no definite D call. V was pared by 0 bases and J by 4 bases, with 5 bases between. Looked up from germline, CDR1 is SGHDT and CDR2 is YYEEEE. The CDR3 sequence is 12 residues long. CDR3 in DNA: TGTGCCAGCAGCTTGGACAAGTACGAGCAGTACTTC. It translates to CASSLDKYEQYF.

The rearrangement uses TRBV7-3 and TRBJ2-2; 8 bases are shared with TRBD2. Per germline, CDR1 SGHTA and CDR2 FQGTGA. The CDR3 is 15 amino acids. Trimming at V came to 7 bases and at J to 4 bases, leaving 8 bases not matched to a gene. The CDR3 sequence is CASTPRGGITGELFF. CDR3 bases: TGTGCCAGCACCCCTCGGGGGGGCATCACCGGGGAGCTGTTTTTT.

This rearrangement joins TRBV18 to TRBJ1-4; the match to TRBD1 covers 7 bases. The trim removed 5 bases at V and 5 bases at J, leaving 5 bases unmatched. Germline values: CDR1 KGHSH, CDR2 LQKENI. This CDR3 region has 14 residues. The DNA of the CDR3 is TGTGCCAGCTCAACACGGGACAGCAATGAAAAACTGTTTTTT. Translated: CASSTRDSNEKLFF. The variable domain in full, with the rest retrieved from reference TRBV18 and TRBJ1-4, is NAGVMQNPRHLVRRRGQEARLRCSPMKGHSHVYWYRQLPEEGLKFMVYLQKENIIDESGMPKERFSAEFPKEGPSILRIQQVVRGDSAAYFCASSTRDSNEKLFFGSGTQLSVL.

The V and J genes are TRBV28 and TRBJ1-1; weak D call: TRBD1 (5 bases). The ends were cut back, 8 bases at V and 6 bases at J, with 10 bases in the middle. Germline V CDR1 and CDR2: MDHEN, SYDVKM. This CDR3 is built from 11 residues. CDR3 nucleotide sequence: TGTGCCAGCCGGGGGACGGCTGAAGCTTTCTTT. Translated: CASRGTAEAFF. Full variable domain (missing parts from reference TRBV28 and TRBJ1-1): DVKVTQSSRYLVKRTGEKVFLECVQDMDHENMFWYRQDPGLGLRLIYFSYDVKMKEKGDIPEGYSVSREKKERFSLILESASTNQTSMYLCASRGTAEAFFGQGTRLTVV.

The chain recombines TRBV7-2 with TRBJ2-7, with 7 bases aligning to TRBD1. Losses at the gene ends were 5 bases for V and 2 bases for J; bases not matched to a gene: 6. Germline CDR1 is SGHTA and CDR2 is FQGNSA. The CDR3 length is 14 residues. The CDR3 reads CASSLTGVTYEQYF. CDR3 nucleotides: TGTGCCAGCAGCCTAACAGGGGTAACCTACGAGCAGTACTTC.

The chain uses TRBV2 and TRBJ1-2; 7 nucleotides match TRBD1. This CDR3 spans 15 amino acids. The V gene's germline CDR1 is SNHLY and CDR2 FYNNEI. After removal of 6 bases from V and 4 bases from J, the junction contained 11 bases not matched to a gene. Here the CDR3 reads CASSSQAGGFYGYTF. CDR3 bases: TGTGCCAGCAGCTCTCAGGCAGGGGGATTCTATGGCTACACCTTC.